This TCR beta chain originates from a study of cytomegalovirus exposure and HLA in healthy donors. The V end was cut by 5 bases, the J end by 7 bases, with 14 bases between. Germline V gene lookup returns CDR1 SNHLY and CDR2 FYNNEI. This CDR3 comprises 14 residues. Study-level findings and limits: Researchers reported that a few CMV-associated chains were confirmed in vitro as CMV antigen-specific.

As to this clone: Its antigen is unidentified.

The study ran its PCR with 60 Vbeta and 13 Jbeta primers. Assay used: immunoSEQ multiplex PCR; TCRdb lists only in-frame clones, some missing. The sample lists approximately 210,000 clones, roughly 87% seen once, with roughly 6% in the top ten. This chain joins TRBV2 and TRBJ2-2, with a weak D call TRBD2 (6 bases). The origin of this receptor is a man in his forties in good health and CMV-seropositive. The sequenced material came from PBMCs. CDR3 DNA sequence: TGTGCCAGCAGTCAACTAGCAACGGGCGGGGAGCTGTTTTTT. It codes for CASSQLATGGELFF. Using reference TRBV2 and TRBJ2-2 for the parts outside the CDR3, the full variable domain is EPEVTQTPSHQVTQMGQEVILRCVPISNHLYFYWYRQILGQKVEFLVSFYNNEISEKSEIFDDQFSVERPDGSNFTLKIRSTKLEDSAMYFCASSQLATGGELFFGEGSRLTVL.